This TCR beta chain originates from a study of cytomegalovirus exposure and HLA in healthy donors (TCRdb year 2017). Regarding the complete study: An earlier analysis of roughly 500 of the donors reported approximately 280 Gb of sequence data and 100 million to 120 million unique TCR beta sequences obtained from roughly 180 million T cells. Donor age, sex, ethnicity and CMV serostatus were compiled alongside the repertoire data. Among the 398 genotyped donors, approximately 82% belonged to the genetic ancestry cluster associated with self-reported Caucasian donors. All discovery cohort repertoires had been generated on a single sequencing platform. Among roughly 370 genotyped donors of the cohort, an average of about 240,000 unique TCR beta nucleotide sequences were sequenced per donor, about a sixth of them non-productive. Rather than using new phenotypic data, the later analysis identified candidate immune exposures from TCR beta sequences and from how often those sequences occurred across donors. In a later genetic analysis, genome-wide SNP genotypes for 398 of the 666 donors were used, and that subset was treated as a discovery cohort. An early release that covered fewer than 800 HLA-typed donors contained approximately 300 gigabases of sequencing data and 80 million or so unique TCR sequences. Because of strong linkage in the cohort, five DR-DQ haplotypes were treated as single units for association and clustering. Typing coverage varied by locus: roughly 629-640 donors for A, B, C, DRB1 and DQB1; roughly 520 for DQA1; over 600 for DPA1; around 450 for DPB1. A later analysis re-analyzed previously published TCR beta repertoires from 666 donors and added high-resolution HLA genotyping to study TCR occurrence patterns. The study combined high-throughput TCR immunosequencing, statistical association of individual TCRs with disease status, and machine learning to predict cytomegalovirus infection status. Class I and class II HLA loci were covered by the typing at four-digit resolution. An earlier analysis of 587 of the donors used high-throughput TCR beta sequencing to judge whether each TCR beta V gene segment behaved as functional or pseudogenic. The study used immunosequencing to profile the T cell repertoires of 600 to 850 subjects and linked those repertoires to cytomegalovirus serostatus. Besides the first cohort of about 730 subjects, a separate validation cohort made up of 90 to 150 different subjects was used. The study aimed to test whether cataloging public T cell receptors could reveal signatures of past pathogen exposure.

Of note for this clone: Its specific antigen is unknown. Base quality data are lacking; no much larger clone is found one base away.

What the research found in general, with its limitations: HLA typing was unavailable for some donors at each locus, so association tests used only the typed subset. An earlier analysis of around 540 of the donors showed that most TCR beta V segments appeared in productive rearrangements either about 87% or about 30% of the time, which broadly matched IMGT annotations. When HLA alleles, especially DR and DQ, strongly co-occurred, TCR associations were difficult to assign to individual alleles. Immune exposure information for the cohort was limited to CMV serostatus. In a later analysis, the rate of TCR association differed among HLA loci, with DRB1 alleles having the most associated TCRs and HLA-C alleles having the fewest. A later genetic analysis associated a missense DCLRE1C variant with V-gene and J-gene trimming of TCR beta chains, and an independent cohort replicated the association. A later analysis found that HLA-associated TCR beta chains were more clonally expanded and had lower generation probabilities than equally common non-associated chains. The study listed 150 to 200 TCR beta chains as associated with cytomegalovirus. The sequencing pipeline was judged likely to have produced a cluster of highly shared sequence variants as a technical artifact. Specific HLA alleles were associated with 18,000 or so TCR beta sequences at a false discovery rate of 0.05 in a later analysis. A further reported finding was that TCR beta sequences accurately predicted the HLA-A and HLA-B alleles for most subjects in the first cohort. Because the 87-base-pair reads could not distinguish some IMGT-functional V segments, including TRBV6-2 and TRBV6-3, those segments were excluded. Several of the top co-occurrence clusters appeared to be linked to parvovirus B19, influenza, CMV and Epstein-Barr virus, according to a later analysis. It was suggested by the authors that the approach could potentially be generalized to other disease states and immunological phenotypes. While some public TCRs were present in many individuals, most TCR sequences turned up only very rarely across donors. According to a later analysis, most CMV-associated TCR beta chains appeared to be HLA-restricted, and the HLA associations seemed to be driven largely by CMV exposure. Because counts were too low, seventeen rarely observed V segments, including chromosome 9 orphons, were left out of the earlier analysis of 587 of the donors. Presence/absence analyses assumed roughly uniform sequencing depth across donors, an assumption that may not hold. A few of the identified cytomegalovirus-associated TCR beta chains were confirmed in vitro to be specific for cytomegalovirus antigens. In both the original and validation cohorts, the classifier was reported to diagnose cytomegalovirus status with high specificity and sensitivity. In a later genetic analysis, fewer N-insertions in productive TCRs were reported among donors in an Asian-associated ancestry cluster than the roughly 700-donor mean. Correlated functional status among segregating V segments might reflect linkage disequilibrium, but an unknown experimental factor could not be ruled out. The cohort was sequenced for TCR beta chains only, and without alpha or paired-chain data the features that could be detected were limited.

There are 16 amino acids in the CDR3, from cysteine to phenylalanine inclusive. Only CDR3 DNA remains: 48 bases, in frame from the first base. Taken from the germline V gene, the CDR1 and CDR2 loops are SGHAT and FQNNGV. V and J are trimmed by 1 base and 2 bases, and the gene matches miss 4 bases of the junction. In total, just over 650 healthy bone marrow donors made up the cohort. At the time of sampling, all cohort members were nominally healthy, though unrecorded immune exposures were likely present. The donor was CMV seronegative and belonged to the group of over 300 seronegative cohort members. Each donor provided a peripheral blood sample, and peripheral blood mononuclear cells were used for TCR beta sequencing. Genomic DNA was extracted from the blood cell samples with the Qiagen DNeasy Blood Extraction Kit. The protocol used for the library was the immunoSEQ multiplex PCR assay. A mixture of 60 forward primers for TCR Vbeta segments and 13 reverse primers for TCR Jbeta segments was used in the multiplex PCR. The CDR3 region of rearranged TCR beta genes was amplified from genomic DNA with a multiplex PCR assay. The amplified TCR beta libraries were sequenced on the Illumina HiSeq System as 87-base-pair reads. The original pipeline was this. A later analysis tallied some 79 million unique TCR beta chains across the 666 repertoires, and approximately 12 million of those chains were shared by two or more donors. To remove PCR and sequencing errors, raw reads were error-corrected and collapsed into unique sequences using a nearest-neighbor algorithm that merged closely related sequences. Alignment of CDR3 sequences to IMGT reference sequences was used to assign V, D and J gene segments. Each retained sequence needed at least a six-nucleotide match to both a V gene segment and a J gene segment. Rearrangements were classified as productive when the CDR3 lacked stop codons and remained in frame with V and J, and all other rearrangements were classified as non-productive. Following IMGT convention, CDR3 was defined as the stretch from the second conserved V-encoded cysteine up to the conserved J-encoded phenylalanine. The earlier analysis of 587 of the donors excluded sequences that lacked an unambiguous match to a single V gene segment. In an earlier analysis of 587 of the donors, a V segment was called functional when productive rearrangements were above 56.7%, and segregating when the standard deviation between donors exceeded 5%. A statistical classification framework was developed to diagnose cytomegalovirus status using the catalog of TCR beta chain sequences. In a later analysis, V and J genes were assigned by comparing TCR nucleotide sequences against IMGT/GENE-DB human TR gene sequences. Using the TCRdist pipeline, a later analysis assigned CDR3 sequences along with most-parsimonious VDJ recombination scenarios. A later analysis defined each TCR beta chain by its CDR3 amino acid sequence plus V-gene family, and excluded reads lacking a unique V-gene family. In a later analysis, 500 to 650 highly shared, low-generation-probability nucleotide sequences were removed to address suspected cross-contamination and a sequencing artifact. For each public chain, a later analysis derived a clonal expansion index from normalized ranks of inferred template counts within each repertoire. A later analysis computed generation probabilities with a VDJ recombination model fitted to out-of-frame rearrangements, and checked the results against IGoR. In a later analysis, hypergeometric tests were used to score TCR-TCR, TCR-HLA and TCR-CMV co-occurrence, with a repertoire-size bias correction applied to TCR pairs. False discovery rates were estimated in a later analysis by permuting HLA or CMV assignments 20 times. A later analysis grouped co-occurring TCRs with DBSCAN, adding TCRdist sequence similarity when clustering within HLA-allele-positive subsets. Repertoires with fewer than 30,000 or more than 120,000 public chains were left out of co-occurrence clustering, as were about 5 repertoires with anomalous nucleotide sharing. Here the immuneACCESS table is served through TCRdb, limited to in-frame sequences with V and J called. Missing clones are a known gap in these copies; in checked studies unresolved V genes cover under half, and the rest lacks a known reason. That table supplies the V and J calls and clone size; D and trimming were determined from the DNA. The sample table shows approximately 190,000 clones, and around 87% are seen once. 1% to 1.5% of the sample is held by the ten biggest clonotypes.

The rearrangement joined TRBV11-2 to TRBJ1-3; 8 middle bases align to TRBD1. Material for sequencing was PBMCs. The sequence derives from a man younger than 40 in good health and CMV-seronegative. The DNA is TGTGCCAGCAGCTTAGGGTACAGGGGGACTGGAAACACCATATATTTT. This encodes CASSLGYRGTGNTIYF.